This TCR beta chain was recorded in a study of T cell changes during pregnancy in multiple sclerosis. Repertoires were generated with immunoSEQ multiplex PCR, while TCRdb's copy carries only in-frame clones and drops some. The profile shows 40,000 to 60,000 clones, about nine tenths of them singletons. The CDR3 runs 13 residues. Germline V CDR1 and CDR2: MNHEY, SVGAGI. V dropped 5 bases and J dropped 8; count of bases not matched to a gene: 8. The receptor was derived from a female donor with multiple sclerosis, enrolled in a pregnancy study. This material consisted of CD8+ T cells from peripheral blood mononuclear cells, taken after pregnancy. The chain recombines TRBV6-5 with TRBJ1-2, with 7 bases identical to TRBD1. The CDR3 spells CASSPRGVRGYTF. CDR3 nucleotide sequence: TGTGCCAGCAGTCCCAGGGGGGTCCGGGGCTACACCTTC.